The 17 T cell receptor beta chains listed next were all sequenced from one sample in a study of blood T cell repertoires in COVID-19. Sequencing used immunoSEQ multiplex PCR; TCRdb keeps in-frame clones, though not all of them. This sample carries 200,000 to 250,000 clones, approximately 83% of them seen once, and the ten largest clones take 3% to 4%. Sequencing input: PBMCs or T cells enriched from blood (not recorded which). The receptors here all came from a woman aged 60-70 years who had recovered from COVID-19.

The rearrangement joins TRBV2 to TRBJ2-7, with D tentatively TRBD1 (7 bases). Germline values: CDR1 SNHLY, CDR2 FYNNEI. Trimming removed 8 bases at V and 3 bases at J, with 20 bases between. The CDR3 is 15 amino acids. The CDR3 DNA sequence: TGTGCCAGCGGGGGGACAGACACTTCCTTCTACGAGCAGTACTTC. As protein: CASGGTDTSFYEQYF.

This chain uses TRBV11-2 with TRBJ1-4, with 11 bases that match TRBD1. Germline V gives CDR1 SGHAT, CDR2 FQNNGV. This CDR3 region has 15 residues. The V gene end was trimmed by 5 bases and the J gene end by 7 bases; junction bases not matched to a gene: 6. The CDR3 DNA follows: TGTGCCAGCAGCCAGGACAGGGGGCAGGGTGAAAAACTGTTTTTT. Translating it yields CASSQDRGQGEKLFF.

The CDR3 protein is CASSRRDSYSYEQYF. In DNA form, the CDR3 reads TGTGCCAGCAGTCGACGGGACAGTTACTCCTACGAGCAGTACTTC. The rearrangement joins TRBV6-5 to TRBJ2-7; 7 positions agree with TRBD1. The CDR3 spans 15 residues. J gave up 0 bases and V 5 bases, and 7 bases lay outside the gene matches. Germline lookup yields CDR1 MNHEY and CDR2 SVGAGI.

The chain is built from TRBV6-5 and TRBJ2-2, with TRBD2 matching 8 bases. Trimming took 6 bases from V and 0 from J; bases not matched to a gene: 3. The CDR3 length is 15 residues. Germline lookup yields CDR1 MNHEY and CDR2 SVGAGI. The CDR3 reads CASSVSGTNTGELFF. The CDR3 DNA reads TGTGCCAGCAGCGTTAGCGGGACGAACACCGGGGAGCTGTTTTTT.

This clone was observed a handful of times. The genes are TRBV19 and TRBJ1-5, with D hard to call. The CDR3 sequence is 14 residues long. The V end was cut by 7 bases, the J end by 3 bases, with 13 bases between. Per the germline V gene, CDR1 is LNHDA and CDR2 is SQIVND (reference sequence). Here the CDR3 DNA reads TGTGCCAGTACCTACAGCCTTCACAATCAGCCCCAGCATTTT. It encodes CASTYSLHNQPQHF.

The V and J genes are TRBV18 and TRBJ1-1, with D possibly TRBD1 on 6 matching bases. Germline V gives CDR1 KGHSH, CDR2 LQKENI. The CDR3 extends over 16 amino acids. Trimming left V 3 bases short and J 6 bases short, with 20 bases between. CDR3: CASSPYETGSGAEAFF. The DNA for the CDR3 is TGTGCCAGCTCACCGTACGAAACAGGGTCCGGCGCTGAAGCTTTCTTT.

The count of this clone is one. The J gene is TRBJ2-4, the V gene TRBV27, with a weak D call TRBD2 (6 bases). V was shortened by 1 base and J by 0 bases, with 16 bases between the two germline ends. CDR1 and CDR2 from the germline V gene are MNHEY and SMNVEV (reference sequence). The CDR3 extends over 18 amino acids. The CDR3 DNA reads TGTGCCAGCAGTTTATTCGGAGGGTCCCGACTAGCCAAAAACATTCAGTACTTC. Amino acid sequence: CASSLFGGSRLAKNIQYF.

The chain uses TRBV5-1 and TRBJ1-2; a possible D gene is TRBD1 (6 bases). The germline V gene has CDR1 SGHRS and CDR2 YFSETQ. There are 15 residues in the CDR3. V lost 0 bases, J lost 2 bases, and 11 bases lay in between. In nucleotides, the CDR3 is TGCGCCAGCAGCTTGGGCCAAGGGACAAACTATGGCTACACCTTC. Translated, it gives CASSLGQGTNYGYTF.

This clone appeared once. The V gene is TRBV11-2, the J gene TRBJ1-3; D call uncertain. V was shortened by 3 bases and J by 0 bases, with 12 bases between the two germline ends. The CDR3 consists of 16 residues. CDR1 and CDR2 from the germline V gene are SGHAT and FQNNGV. The CDR3 loop reads CASSFGHPVSGNTIYF. The CDR3 DNA sequence: TGTGCCAGCAGCTTTGGGCACCCAGTCTCTGGAAACACCATATATTTT.

This chain joins TRBV7-2 and TRBJ2-3; 8 positions match TRBD1. V trimming: 5 bases; J trimming: 3 bases; junction bases outside the gene matches: 7. The CDR3 contains 15 residues. Germline loops: CDR1 SGHTA, CDR2 FQGNSA. The CDR3 is CASSLLTGVTDTQYF. CDR3 bases: TGTGCCAGCAGCCTACTGACAGGGGTGACAGATACGCAGTATTTT.

The chain carries TRBV3-1 (or the pseudogene TRBV3-2) and TRBJ1-5, with D perhaps matching TRBD1 (5 bases). The CDR3 is 16 residues long. Trimming took 6 bases from V and 0 from J, leaving 15 bases between them. Germline CDR1 reads LGHDT; CDR2 reads YNNKEL (reference sequence). The CDR3 bases are TGTGCCAGCAGTGCCACTCAGGGTTTTAGCAATCAGCCCCAGCATTTT. It yields the protein CASSATQGFSNQPQHF.

This sequence joins TRBV2 and TRBJ1-2; no definite D call. CDR1 SNHLY and CDR2 FYNNEI come from the germline V gene. The CDR3 contains 17 residues. Trimming shortened V by 2 bases and J by 4 bases, and 20 bases separated the two germline ends. In DNA, the CDR3 is TGTGCCAGCAGTGAAACGGGGAGAGGCCCTGCGGTCTATGGCTACACCTTC. This translates into CASSETGRGPAVYGYTF.

This sequence joins TRBV11-3 and TRBJ2-2; D is possibly TRBD2 (5 bases). This CDR3 has 14 residues. The V gene lost 5 bases and the J gene lost 8 bases, with 15 bases spanning the gap. Germline V CDR1 and CDR2: SGHNT, YENEEA. In DNA, the CDR3 is TGTGCCAGCAGCCTTCGGACTGGGGTTGGGGAGCTGTTTTTT. Encoded protein: CASSLRTGVGELFF. Supplemented by reference TRBV11-3 and TRBJ2-2, the full variable domain reads EAGVVQSPRYKIIEKKQPVAFWCNPISGHNTLYWYLQNLGQGPELLIRYENEEAVDDSQLPKDRFSAERLKGVDSTLKIQPAELGDSAVYLCASSLRTGVGELFFGEGSRLTVL.

This clone was observed a handful of times. V is TRBV10-3 and J is TRBJ1-5; D is undetermined. Trimming shortened V by 6 bases and J by 3 bases, and 9 bases separated the two germline ends. Germline V gene lookup returns CDR1 ENHRY and CDR2 SYGVKD. CDR3 length: 13 residues. The CDR3 DNA reads TGTGCCATCAGGAGGGAGCTCAATCAGCCCCAGCATTTT. It encodes CAIRRELNQPQHF.

This clone was observed a few times. The chain couples TRBV6-2 or TRBV6-3 to TRBJ2-1; no firm D call. The CDR3 covers 15 residues. Trimming took off 0 bases at V and 0 bases at J, with 6 bases between the two ends. Germline assignment: CDR1 MNHEY and CDR2 SVGEGT. CDR3 sequence: CASSYSLSSYNEQFF. As DNA, the CDR3 is TGTGCCAGCAGTTACTCGCTTAGCTCCTACAATGAGCAGTTCTTC.

This rearrangement joins TRBV12-1 to TRBJ2-7; the table's D call TRBD2 went unverified against the DNA. TRBV12-1 is a recognized pseudogene. This CDR3 has 10 amino acids. The CDR3 spells CASSLEKQYF. The CDR3 bases are TGTGCCAGCAGCTTAGAGAAGCAGTACTTC.

The chain recombines TRBV5-6 with TRBJ1-1, with a weak D call TRBD1 (6 bases). The CDR3 is 11 amino acids. V was clipped by 2 bases and J by 7 bases, with 6 bases between them. The germline CDR1 and CDR2 sequences are SGHDT and YYEEEE. The CDR3 protein is CASSFRGEAFF. Written as DNA, the CDR3 is TGTGCCAGCAGCTTCAGGGGTGAAGCTTTCTTT.